This T cell receptor (beta chain) was found in a study of blood T cell repertoires in COVID-19. About the study: Donors in the United States, Italy and Spain gave samples during acute or convalescent COVID-19.

Libraries were prepared by immunoSEQ multiplex PCR; TCRdb keeps only in-frame clonotypes and omits some of them. Of under 150,000 clones listed, more than 80% are singletons. Germline V CDR1 and CDR2: ENHRY, SYGVKD. CDR3 length equals 17 residues. The J segment lost 5 bases and the V segment lost 4 bases, leaving 10 bases of the junction unmatched. The source is a woman aged 55-69 years with COVID-19, enrolled during active disease. The V and J genes are TRBV10-3 and TRBJ1-4, with 10 bases matching TRBD1. The sequenced sample was peripheral blood. The CDR3 DNA reads as TGTGCCATCAGTGCCGGGACAGGGGAGCCTGCAAATGAAAAACTGTTTTTT. This translates into CAISAGTGEPANEKLFF.